This TCR beta chain was captured in a study of blood T cell repertoires in COVID-19. Using immunoSEQ multiplex PCR, the repertoire was profiled, and TCRdb retains in-frame clones only, with some absent. The data show 130,000 or so clones, roughly 81% seen once. Germline CDR1 is ENHRY and CDR2 is SYGVKD. With V trimmed by 3 bases and J by 1 base, 12 bases remained unmatched. CDR3 size: 19 residues. The source of this sequence is a human donor in a cohort sampled during active COVID-19. The rearrangement links TRBV10-3 to TRBJ2-3, with TRBD2 matching 11 bases. Sequences were obtained from peripheral blood. CDR3 bases: TGTGCCATCAGTGAAGCTTCACTAGCGGGGGCACTTGGCACAGATACGCAGTATTTT. Amino acid sequence: CAISEASLAGALGTDTQYF.